One and the same sample provided the 8 T cell receptor beta chains below, sequenced in a study of CD8+CD57+ T cells in acquired aplastic anemia. Template material for TCR beta VDJ and CDR3 profiling consisted of genomic DNA. TCRdb fed the reads into MiXCR, producing one record per CDR3 protein. The data contain fewer than 100,000 distinct CDR3 sequences, approximately 46% of them singletons. Specimen: sorted CD4+, CD8+, or CD8+CD57+ T cells (not recorded which) from PBMCs. Source of these receptors: a human donor in good health, serving as a control.

About this clonotype itself: Germline is not matched at one junction end, which may reflect a read error. The chain is built from TRBV10-2 and TRBJ1-5, with 7 bases fitting TRBD1. CDR3 length: 11 amino acids. Germline lookup yields CDR1 WSHSY and CDR2 SAAADI. CDR3 sequence (DNA): TGTGCCAGCAGCTACCGGGACAGTCAGCATTTT. Translating it yields CASSYRDSQHF.

A remark on this clonotype: One end of the junction is discordant with germline, which a read error may explain. The chain has TRBV7-7 and TRBJ2-7; D unclear. Germline CDR1 and CDR2: SSHAT and FNYEAQ (reference sequence). CDR3 length: 15 residues. CDR3 coding DNA: TGTGCTAGCAGCTTAGATTTATCAAGGGCCTACGAGCAGTACTTC. Translating gives CASSLDLSRAYEQYF.

V gene TRBV25-1 combines with J gene TRBJ1-6; no clear D gene. The CDR3 is 17 amino acids. Germline V gene data show CDR1 as MGHDK and CDR2 as SYGVNS. V lost 2 bases, J lost 0 bases, and 11 bases lay in between. The CDR3 here is CASSEAGGLSYNSPLHF. CDR3 nucleotide sequence: TGTGCCAGCAGTGAAGCAGGCGGGCTCTCCTATAATTCACCCCTCCACTTT. The full variable domain, with the rest looked up from reference TRBV25-1 and TRBJ1-6, is EADIYQTPRYLVIGTGKKITLECSQTMGHDKMYWYQQDPGMELHLIHYSYGVNSTEKGDLSSESTVSRIRTEHFPLTLESARPSHTSQYLCASSEAGGLSYNSPLHFGNGTRLTVT.

This clonotype showed up just a few times. This chain joins TRBV6-1 and TRBJ1-5; TRBD1 is a possible D gene (5 bases). The CDR3 consists of 15 residues. The ends were cut back, 6 bases at V and 5 bases at J, with 17 bases in the middle. In germline, CDR1 is MNHNS, CDR2 SASEGT. In nucleotides, the CDR3 is TGTGCCAGCAGCGACGACAGAACGGTCCATCAGCCCCAGCATTTT. Amino acids: CASSDDRTVHQPQHF.

There are many counts of this clonotype. The rearrangement joins TRBV15 to TRBJ2-1, with no clear D. Per the germline V gene, CDR1 is LNHNV and CDR2 is YYDKDF (reference sequence). The V end lost 6 bases, the J end lost 8 bases, and 11 bases lay between the germline ends. CDR3 length equals 12 residues. This chain's CDR3 is CATSLRSHEQFF. The CDR3 DNA follows: TGTGCCACCAGTTTGAGGAGTCATGAGCAGTTCTTC.

CDR3 residues: CASQRTSGSYEQYF. For the CDR3, the DNA is TGTGCCAGCCAGAGGACTAGCGGCTCCTACGAGCAGTACTTC. The genes are TRBV10-3 and TRBJ2-7; 10 nucleotides line up with TRBD2. V gave up 10 bases and J gave up 0 bases; unmatched junction bases: 6. The CDR3 loop spans 14 amino acids. CDR1 is ENHRY and CDR2 is SYGVKD in the germline V gene.

The chain has TRBV7-9 and TRBJ2-7; maybe TRBD2 (6 bases). V was trimmed by 5 bases and J by 7 bases, leaving 9 bases between them. This CDR3 region has 11 residues. Germline V gene lookup returns CDR1 SEHNR and CDR2 FQNEAQ (reference sequence). The CDR3 is CASSRRGEQYF. Written as DNA, the CDR3 is TGTGCCAGCAGCCGCCGGGGGGAGCAGTACTTC.

This clonotype occurred many times. This sequence joins TRBV24-1 and TRBJ1-5, with 7 nucleotides matching TRBD1. J lost 1 base, V lost 9 bases, and 5 bases had no gene match. Germline loops: CDR1 KGHDR, CDR2 SFDVKD. The CDR3 spans 14 residues. The CDR3, as DNA: TGTGCCACCGGGGAGGGGGCGAGCAATCAGCCCCAGCATTTT. It translates to CATGEGASNQPQHF.